This is a list of T cell receptor beta chains from one sample in a study of blood T cell repertoires in COVID-19. Repertoires were generated with immunoSEQ multiplex PCR, while TCRdb's copy carries only in-frame clones and drops some. The data hold some 140,000 clones, with about 80% observed a single time. The sequenced sample consisted of peripheral blood. These receptors came from a woman between 55 and 75 years old with acute or convalescent COVID-19. Each CDR3 is given with its conserved first and last residue.

V | CDR3
TRBV2 | CASSAVGSTIYF
TRBV11-2 | CASSPGGVYGYTF
TRBV11-2 | CASSFPSQGINTGELFF
TRBV10-2 | CASSEGDRRNQPQHF
TRBV20-1 | CSASLRSDYNSPLHF
TRBV7-9 | CASSPRGSSYNEQFF
TRBV5-6 | CASSLSPLQPQHF
TRBV6-5 | CASSSRQGEGNTEAFF
TRBV24-1 | CATSDIPSTNGANVLTF
TRBV19 | CASSVGRIEKLFF
TRBV28 | CASSRGLAGTQYF
TRBV6-1 | CASSEGGTGDNYGYTF
TRBV27 | CASSLLLAGGENEQFF
TRBV7-3 | CASSSGTFNTGELFF
TRBV3-1/TRBV3-2 | CASSRREVGEQFF
TRBV27 | CASSTRTGAGANVLTF
TRBV5-4 | CASSLTGGVLRHGYTF
TRBV30 | CAWSVLEGSGYTF
TRBV9 | CASSARLAGYRGEQFF
TRBV11-3 | CASSLDGGISSYNEQFF
TRBV2 | CASSEDRHNYGYTF
TRBV10-3 | CAIKREVNQPQHF
TRBV5-1 | CASSFSQQDATNEKLFF
TRBV7-7 | CASSLGQGSYNEQFF
TRBV5-4 | CASSLAGSGVSEKLFF
TRBV25-1 | CASTGPYPNTEAFF
TRBV9 | CASSPSGGGYTF
TRBV15 | CATSSPWASNNEQFF
TRBV27 | CASSSGQGRFGYTF
TRBV3-1/TRBV3-2 | CASSSYPYNEQFF
TRBV18 | CASSPQQGDTEAFF
TRBV6-5 | CAIGTGGGTEAFF
TRBV11-2 | CASSRWAGEPGDTQYF
TRBV9 | CASSPTGLSGNTIYF
TRBV6-2/TRBV6-3 | CASSGQTYEQYF
TRBV5-1 | CASSLEGDKPQHF
TRBV10-3 | CAISVDRGNNSPLHF
TRBV19 | CASSIPLAGELFF
TRBV6-6 | CASSSLSGGAHEQYF
TRBV7-9 | CASSPGGNEQFF
TRBV10-3 | CAISESELAEAFF
TRBV6-2/TRBV6-3 | CASSSPLTPYEQYF
TRBV9 | CASSVVPGNTGELFF
TRBV27 | CASSLNRYNQPQHF
TRBV7-3 | CASSSGDRNTEAFF
TRBV7-2 | CASSPRNEAAGYTF
TRBV11-3 | CASSPDPNTEAFF
TRBV6-5 | CATHSADRWTEGYTF
TRBV6-5 | CASSYSFRAEEKLFF
TRBV7-8 | CASSPPRQGVNTEVFF
TRBV5-1 | CASSLRTGDGYTF
TRBV14 | CARTTDSGNTIYF
TRBV30 | CAWKKGLNTGELFF
TRBV5-1 | CASSLGQGRTSYGYTF
TRBV4-1 | CASSQDLQGEWETQYF